These 16 T cell receptor beta chains originate from one sample sequenced in a study of CD4 T cells in relation to SARS-CoV-2 and coronaviruses. CD4+ T cells from unexposed donors were obtained before the COVID-19 pandemic (2011-2018). The cells were cultured for over eight days before CD4+ T cells were isolated. These receptors' antigens are unknown. Here immunoSEQ multiplex PCR was the method, and the copy in TCRdb shows in-frame clones only, minus some. The sample has 12,000 or so clones, 69% seen once. The material sequenced was CD4+ T cells from PBMCs, cultured in vitro. The source is a human donor in good health.

The J gene is TRBJ2-2, the V gene TRBV7-3; D is undetermined. V shed 5 bases and J shed 0 bases, with 7 bases lying between them. The CDR3 contains 14 residues. Germline CDR1 SGHTA, CDR2 FQGTGA. CDR3 sequence (DNA): TGTGCCAGCAGCCCACAATCGAACACCGGGGAGCTGTTTTTT. It codes for CASSPQSNTGELFF.

This chain connects TRBV29-1 to TRBJ2-3; TRBD1 agrees at 9 bases. Germline V gene sequence: CDR1 SQVTM, CDR2 ANQGSEA. Losses at the gene ends were 3 bases for V and 5 bases for J; bases not matched to a gene: 12. CDR3 length equals 16 residues. The CDR3 DNA sequence: TGCAGCGTTGACCGGGACAGGGTAATCAACAGAGATACGCAGTATTTT. Translating gives CSVDRDRVINRDTQYF.

This clone occurred a few times. The chain recombines TRBV18 with TRBJ2-1; D possibly corresponds to TRBD2 (5 bases). Germline-derived CDR1 and CDR2 are KGHSH and LQKENI. The CDR3 consists of 14 residues. Trimming shortened V by 2 bases and J by 7 bases, and 12 bases separated the two germline ends. The CDR3 loop reads CASSPAFGNNEQFF. In DNA form, the CDR3 reads TGTGCCAGCTCACCAGCTTTCGGGAATAATGAGCAGTTCTTC.

The rearrangement joins TRBV28 to TRBJ1-2, with TRBD1 matching over 9 bases. With 3 bases clipped from V and 8 bases from J, the junction kept 10 bases outside the gene matches. The CDR3 runs 15 residues. Germline V CDR1 and CDR2: MDHEN, SYDVKM. The CDR3 spells CASSLAGQGLGGYTF. In DNA, the CDR3 is TGTGCCAGCAGTTTGGCCGGACAGGGGTTGGGGGGCTACACCTTC.

This clone turned up a few times. The rearrangement joins TRBV3-1 (or the pseudogene TRBV3-2) to TRBJ1-2; no clear D gene. The CDR3 totals 14 residues. Trimming took 3 bases from V and 0 from J, leaving 8 bases between them. CDR1 and CDR2 from the germline V gene are LGHDT and YNNKEL (reference sequence). CDR3 in amino acids: CASSQEKANYGYTF. The CDR3 coding sequence is TGTGCCAGCAGCCAGGAGAAAGCTAACTATGGCTACACCTTC.

The J gene is TRBJ1-5, the V gene TRBV28, with unresolved D. The CDR3 extends over 14 amino acids. V lost 7 bases, J lost 0 bases, and 10 bases lay in between. CDR1 and CDR2 (germline): MDHEN, SYDVKM. The CDR3 DNA reads TGTGCCAGCACCCATTCGGTTAGCAATCAGCCCCAGCATTTT. The encoded protein is CASTHSVSNQPQHF.

This rearrangement joins TRBV5-1 to TRBJ2-3; D is uncertain. V was pared by 0 bases and J by 0 bases, with 8 bases between. Germline V gives CDR1 SGHRS, CDR2 YFSETQ. There are 15 residues in the CDR3. The CDR3 spells CASSLVQRSTDTQYF. Written as DNA, the CDR3 is TGCGCCAGCAGCTTGGTCCAGCGTAGCACAGATACGCAGTATTTT. Based on the CDR3 plus reference TRBV5-1 and TRBJ2-3, the full variable domain is KAGVTQTPRYLIKTRGQQVTLSCSPISGHRSVSWYQQTPGQGLQFLFEYFSETQRNKGNFPGRFSGRQFSNSRSEMNVSTLELGDSALYLCASSLVQRSTDTQYFGPGTRLTVL.

This clone was detected a few times. The chain joins TRBV9 to TRBJ1-5; D possibly corresponds to TRBD1 (5 bases). The V end was cut by 4 bases, the J end by 3 bases, with 14 bases between. The CDR3 covers 15 residues. CDR1 and CDR2 from the germline V gene are SGDLS and YYNGEE. CDR3 region: CASSSGTLANQPQHF. The DNA of the CDR3 is TGTGCCAGCAGCTCGGGGACCCTTGCCAATCAGCCCCAGCATTTT.

This chain uses TRBV27 with TRBJ1-2; TRBD1 might be the D (5 bases). Trimming took 2 bases from V and 0 from J, leaving 13 bases between them. Per the germline V gene, CDR1 is MNHEY and CDR2 is SMNVEV (reference sequence). This CDR3 contains 16 residues. The CDR3 here is CASSLERTLANYGYTF. The DNA of the CDR3 is TGTGCCAGCAGTTTAGAAAGGACATTAGCTAACTATGGCTACACCTTC.

The chain uses TRBV7-9 and TRBJ2-1, with D hard to call. The ends were cut back, 1 base at V and 4 bases at J, with 5 bases in the middle. The CDR3 is made up of 13 amino acids. CDR1 and CDR2 (germline): SEHNR, FQNEAQ (reference sequence). CDR3 sequence: CASSLGAYNEQFF. CDR3 in DNA: TGTGCCAGCAGCTTAGGGGCTTACAATGAGCAGTTCTTC.

This clone occurred once. The chain is built from TRBV30 and TRBJ1-1; no clear D. Germline values: CDR1 GTSNPN, CDR2 SVGIG (reference sequence). The CDR3 runs 10 residues. Trimming left V 7 bases short and J 7 bases short, with 10 bases between. This chain's CDR3 is CALLQVEAFF. The CDR3 DNA sequence: TGTGCCTTACTCCAAGTTGAAGCTTTCTTT.

The chain recombines TRBV6-4 with TRBJ2-1; weak D call: TRBD1 (6 bases). This CDR3 is 13 amino acids long. Germline CDR1 reads MRHNA; CDR2 reads SNTAGT. V was pared by 4 bases and J by 10 bases, with 14 bases between. The chain's CDR3 is CASSASEQGEQFF. CDR3 sequence (DNA): TGTGCCAGCAGTGCCTCTGAGCAGGGGGAGCAGTTCTTC.

This chain links TRBV6-1 with TRBJ2-7; D might be TRBD2 (6 bases). The CDR3 extends over 15 amino acids. In germline, CDR1 is MNHNS, CDR2 SASEGT. Trimming took 2 bases from V and 0 from J, leaving 11 bases between them. The CDR3 region is CASSEWSSGSYEQYF. As DNA, the CDR3 is TGTGCCAGCAGTGAATGGAGTAGCGGCTCCTACGAGCAGTACTTC.

The rearrangement uses TRBV5-1 and TRBJ2-7, with TRBD1 matching 9 bases. The junction had 10 bases not matched to a gene; V was cut back by 6 bases and J by 3 bases. This CDR3 comprises 15 residues. Germline CDR1 and CDR2: SGHRS and YFSETQ. The CDR3 DNA reads as TGCGCCAGCAAAAATTCGGGACAGGGTAACTACGAGCAGTACTTC. Translating it yields CASKNSGQGNYEQYF.

This clone has more than one count but fewer than ten. The chain combines TRBV9 with TRBJ2-1; 9 bases match TRBD2. The CDR3 is made up of 14 amino acids. Losses at the gene ends were 2 bases for V and 4 bases for J; bases not matched to a gene: 1. In germline, CDR1 is SGDLS, CDR2 YYNGEE. CDR3 nucleotide sequence: TGTGCCAGCAGCGTCACTAGCGGGTACAATGAGCAGTTCTTC. This codes for CASSVTSGYNEQFF.

In this sample, this clone turned up a few times. The chain uses TRBV2 and TRBJ1-5; D remains unclear. From germline, CDR1 is SNHLY and CDR2 FYNNEI. The CDR3 sequence is 16 residues long. V lost 5 bases to trimming and J lost 1 base, with 15 bases between them. CDR3 sequence (DNA): TGTGCCAGCAGTTCCGGGCCGTCACCGAGCAATCAGCCCCAGCATTTT. Translation: CASSSGPSPSNQPQHF.